One T cell receptor beta chain is described in this entry. Its antigen remains unidentified. This record belongs to a study of cytomegalovirus exposure and HLA in healthy donors. Findings and caveats of the study: For most TCR sequences rarity was the rule, although some public TCRs occurred in many donors. As confirmed in vitro, three CMV-associated chains were specific for CMV antigens. Being indistinguishable, some V segments were excluded, TRBV6-2 and TRBV6-3 among them. The listing of approximately 160 TCR beta chains classed them as cytomegalovirus-associated.

Germline-derived CDR1 and CDR2 are SGHDT and YYEEEE. There are 16 residues in the CDR3. The germline V and J ends were trimmed by 2 bases and 4 bases, with 19 bases remaining between them. The PCR ran on 60 Vbeta and 13 Jbeta primers. Method: immunoSEQ multiplex PCR; TCRdb's copy keeps in-frame clones and lacks some. The profile shows about 100,000 clones, around three quarters of them singletons. The sequence was obtained from a female donor in good health and CMV-seropositive. The V gene is TRBV5-6, the J gene TRBJ2-7; D possibly corresponds to TRBD1 (6 bases). Sequenced material: PBMCs. CDR3 nucleotide sequence: TGTGCCAGCAGCTTTTTCACGGGACATGGGGTTTACGAGCAGTACTTC. As protein: CASSFFTGHGVYEQYF.